This T cell receptor beta chain comes out of a study of human T cells and chemical hapten exposure. Turning to the study itself: Patients' scalps got diphenylcyclopropenone weekly throughout the approximately 23-week study. A patient group, mainly female, showed alopecia areata, totalis or universalis. Study-wide results and limits: Controls formed significantly fewer large CDR3 similarity clusters than expanded TCRs did.

This clonotype was observed many times. The antigen remains unidentified. Time point noted: patch test 1, 2 weeks after DPC sensitization. The treatment here: therapeutic diphenylcyclopropenone sensitization with weekly scalp DPC. With V trimmed by 1 base and J by 3 bases, 8 bases remained unmatched. The germline CDR1 and CDR2 sequences are DFQATT and SNEGSKA (reference sequence). The CDR3 totals 15 residues. Individual cDNA molecules each carried unique molecular identifiers attached by the library. TCRdb reprocessed the RACE reads with MiXCR, giving one entry per CDR3 protein. In the table there are approximately 80,000 distinct CDR3 sequences, over 6% of which are singletons.

This sample comprised whole blood, obtained in connection with sensitization to the hapten diphenylcyclopropenone (DPC). This sequence joins TRBV20-1 and TRBJ2-7; TRBD1 matches 8 bases. The TCR was taken from a woman in her twenties or thirties with alopecia areata. Some clones in this sample may be carry-over from other donors' samples. CDR3 protein: CSARAGTGLHYEQYF. CDR3 bases: TGCAGTGCTAGAGCGGGGACAGGCCTACACTACGAGCAGTACTTC.